The source of this T cell receptor (beta chain) is a study of CD8 T cells in ankylosing spondylitis. Study-wide results and limits: Certain motif variants had earlier appeared in reactive arthritis synovial fluid and blood.

Regarding this clonotype: Its antigen is unidentified.

Each CDR3 protein is one row after TCRdb ran MiXCR on the 5' RACE reads. This table holds approximately 190,000 distinct CDR3 sequences, 10% to 15% found once. The germline V gene has CDR1 ENHRY and CDR2 SYGVKD. Trimming removed 6 bases from V and 11 bases from J, with 19 bases in between. The CDR3 length is 13 residues. This TCR derives from a female donor with ankylosing spondylitis or in good health (not recorded which). The sample was blood, either unsorted or a sorted T cell fraction (not recorded which). V gene TRBV10-3 combines with J gene TRBJ2-5; D is uncertain. CDR3 residues: CAISQRDPSPQYF. The DNA of the CDR3 is TGTGCCATCAGCCAGCGCGATCCTAGTCCTCAGTACTTC.